The present TCR beta chain was sequenced within a study of T cells after yellow fever vaccination. This clonotype was seen many times. Its matching antigen is unknown. General study points: Most primary-vaccination clones recurred post-booster (about 96% CD4, over 70% CD8).

Template-switching 5'RACE yielded the TCR cDNA; a universal primer site and UMIs were added in the process. TCRdb reprocessed the 5' RACE reads via MiXCR and lists one record per CDR3 protein. The sample lists some 110,000 distinct CDR3 sequences; around 7.4% were seen once. Germline V gene data show CDR1 as SGHTA and CDR2 as FQGNSA. CDR3 length: 15 amino acids. The V and J ends lost 5 bases and 4 bases respectively, with 16 bases between them. V is TRBV7-2 and J is TRBJ2-3; possibly TRBD1 or TRBD2 for D (7 bases each). The specimen was CD4+ T cells sorted from PBMCs, collected about 10 days after the first yellow fever vaccination. This clonotype was sampled from a man between 18 and 29 years old who received the YFV17D yellow fever vaccine. The chain's CDR3 is CASSPGGGRADTQYF. CDR3 coding DNA: TGTGCCAGCAGCCCAGGGGGGGGGCGTGCAGATACGCAGTATTTT.